The rows below give T cell receptor beta chains drawn from one sample of a study of vaccination and CD4 T cells after COVID-19. Antigens for these TCRs are unknown. One entry per CDR3 protein results from TCRdb running MiXCR on the PCR reads. The sample carries about 20,000 distinct CDR3 sequences, about 40% recorded once. This sample comprised CD4+ T cells from blood, cultured in vitro, obtained before SARS-CoV-2 vaccination. These receptors all come from a human donor who received a COVID-19 vaccine. The CDR3 runs from the conserved cysteine through the conserved F or W. A D gene is named only where the DNA matches it firmly. Only some rows state a clone size, as once, few, many or a class for expanded clones.

V gene	D gene	clone size	J gene	CDR3 DNA	CDR3 protein
TRBV7-9	TRBD1	few	TRBJ1-6	TGTGCCAGCAGCTTCGGACAGGGAGAGATGTCACCCCTCCACTTT	CASSFGQGEMSPLHF
TRBV5-4	NA	NA	TRBJ1-4	TGTGCCAGCAGCTTGGACCCCATGGTGGAAAAACTGTTTTTT	CASSLDPMVEKLFF
TRBV20-1	NA	few	TRBJ1-1	TGCAGTGCTGGGGGACGGGGGATAACCACTGAAGCTTTCTTT	CSAGGRGITTEAFF
TRBV6-1	NA	few	TRBJ1-5	TGTGCCAGCAGTGAAGCTGGGGGAATGGGTCAGCCCCAGCATTTT	CASSEAGGMGQPQHF
TRBV28	NA	few	TRBJ1-5	TGTGCCAGCAGTTTTATAGGCCGATCGGGCAATCAGCCCCAGCATTTT	CASSFIGRSGNQPQHF
TRBV2	NA	NA	TRBJ1-2	TGTGCCAGCAGTGAAGAAAGGACAGATCTTATTGGCTACACCTTC	CASSEERTDLIGYTF
TRBV10-3	TRBD1	few	TRBJ1-2	TGTGCCATCAGTGCGGGACAGGGAGGCCATGGCTACACCTTC	CAISAGQGGHGYTF
TRBV6-5	NA	NA	TRBJ1-1	TGTGCCAGCAGTTACTCACCTATTCGGGGGGCGCCTCAATTTCGGACTGAAGCTTTCTTT	CASSYSPIRGAPQFRTEAFF
TRBV20-1	TRBD2	NA	TRBJ2-4	TGCAGTGCTAGAAGTGGGATCGGTATCCTGGGGGGGCAGTACTTC	CSARSGIGILGGQYF
TRBV6-1	NA	NA	TRBJ1-2	TGTGCCAGCAGTGACGGACCCTATGGCTACACCTTC	CASSDGPYGYTF
TRBV6-1	TRBD1	NA	TRBJ2-1	TGTGCCAGCAGTCTAACCCGGGACAGCCACAGAATCTTC	CASSLTRDSHRIF
TRBV7-8	TRBD2	NA	TRBJ2-3	TGTGCCAGCAGCTTAAGGCTAGCGGAGGCTAGCACAGATACGCAGTATTTT	CASSLRLAEASTDTQYF
TRBV6-1	TRBD1	few	TRBJ2-7	TGTGCCAGCACCCCGGGGCATATGGACAGGGATTACGAGCAGTACTTC	CASTPGHMDRDYEQYF
TRBV14	NA	few	TRBJ1-2	TGTGCCAGCAGCCCCGGATGGGGGGGGGGCTACACCTTC	CASSPGWGGGYTF